These 24 T cell receptor beta chains were all obtained from the same sample, sequenced in a study of spatial heterogeneity in lung cancer. TCRdb recomputed calls from the 5' RACE reads with MiXCR, one row per CDR3 protein. The table lists 10,000 to 13,000 distinct CDR3 sequences, over 6.5% of them singletons. Time point specified: sample taken at primary tumor resection. The authors sequenced whole RNA from tumor, nontumor lung or frozen PBMC without sorting. The source material was PBMCs, sampled at surgery. All receptors derive from a male donor with early-stage non-small cell lung cancer.

The J gene is TRBJ2-7, the V gene TRBV4-1, with 7 bases that match TRBD1. CDR1 and CDR2 from the germline V gene are MGHRA and YSYEKL. Trimming at V came to 4 bases and at J to 4 bases, leaving 13 bases not matched to a gene. The CDR3 consists of 16 residues. Written as DNA, the CDR3 is TGCGCCAGCAGCCTCGCCTTACAGGGGAACGGATACGAGCAGTACTTC. This encodes CASSLALQGNGYEQYF.

There are many counts of this clonotype. This CDR3 reads CASSPASNYGYTF. In DNA, the CDR3 is TGTGCCAGCAGCCCCGCATCAAACTATGGCTACACCTTC. This chain links TRBV7-3 with TRBJ1-2; D ambiguous. This CDR3 has 13 residues. V lost 5 bases, J lost 2 bases, and 9 bases lay in between. Germline V CDR1 and CDR2: SGHTA, FQGTGA.

Comment on this clonotype: One base away lies a much larger clone, so this may be a sequencing read error. The chain couples TRBV20-1 to TRBJ2-7; D ambiguous. The germline V gene has CDR1 DFQATT and CDR2 SNEGSKA (reference sequence). The length of the CDR3 is 13 residues. Trimming shortened V by 2 bases and J by 5 bases, and 13 bases separated the two germline ends. The CDR3: CSARRNTCDEQYF. The CDR3 DNA follows: TGCAGTGCTAGACGTAATACATGTGACGAGCAGTACTTC.

In its sample, this clonotype was seen many times. The chain employs TRBV7-9 and TRBJ2-2; 7 nucleotides agree with TRBD1. The CDR3 is made up of 14 amino acids. With V trimmed by 2 bases and J by 6 bases, 3 bases remained unmatched. Per the germline V gene, CDR1 is SEHNR and CDR2 is FQNEAQ (reference sequence). The CDR3 loop is CASSLRQGSGELFF. The CDR3 DNA is TGTGCCAGCAGCTTACGACAGGGTTCCGGGGAGCTGTTTTTT.

This clonotype was recorded many times. This chain uses TRBV6-5 with TRBJ1-1; TRBD1 is a possible D gene (6 bases). CDR1 is MNHEY, CDR2 SVGAGI, per germline. The CDR3 is made up of 15 amino acids. V was trimmed by 8 bases and J by 0 bases, leaving 16 bases between them. In nucleotides, the CDR3 is TGTGCCAGCGTGGTGGTAGGGGGAGTGAACACTGAAGCTTTCTTT. It encodes CASVVVGGVNTEAFF.

Many counts were recorded for this clonotype. V and J are TRBV7-2 and TRBJ2-7; a weak D match, TRBD1 (5 bases). Germline lookup yields CDR1 SGHTA and CDR2 FQGNSA. Trimming cost V 1 base and J 6 bases, with 13 bases left between them. The CDR3 runs 14 residues. The CDR3 sequence: CASSLDPRGPEQYF. The CDR3 bases are TGTGCCAGCAGCTTAGATCCTAGGGGCCCCGAGCAGTACTTC.

This clonotype is labeled medium-sized (0.01 to 0.1%). The rearrangement links TRBV19 to TRBJ2-3; 7 nucleotides match TRBD2. With 3 bases clipped from V and 2 bases from J, the junction kept 2 bases outside the gene matches. This CDR3 comprises 14 residues. The germline gives CDR1 LNHDA, CDR2 SQIVND (reference sequence). This chain's CDR3 is CASSIGTNTDTQYF. The CDR3 region has the DNA TGTGCCAGTAGTATCGGGACTAACACAGATACGCAGTATTTT.

The table lists this clonotype with many counts. The chain couples TRBV5-1 to TRBJ2-6, with TRBD2 identical over 8 bases. Trimming at V came to 0 bases and at J to 1 base, leaving 6 bases not matched to a gene. This CDR3 is built from 18 residues. The germline gives CDR1 SGHRS, CDR2 YFSETQ. The CDR3 DNA reads as TGCGCCAGCAGCTTGGCGGGAGGGGCCGTATCTGGGGCCAACGTCCTGACTTTC. This translates into CASSLAGGAVSGANVLTF.

This clonotype was picked up many times. The chain employs TRBV7-2 and TRBJ1-2; D uncertain. CDR3 length: 16 amino acids. Germline V gene sequence: CDR1 SGHTA, CDR2 FQGNSA. V shed 1 base and J shed 8 bases, with 20 bases lying between them. Written as DNA, the CDR3 is TGTGCCAGCAGCTTAGAGGGCACCCCGACTTCGGTGGGCTACACCTTC. It specifies CASSLEGTPTSVGYTF.

Ten or more counts support this clonotype. The rearrangement uses TRBV28 and TRBJ2-3; TRBD1 is a possible D gene (6 bases). CDR1 is MDHEN and CDR2 is SYDVKM in the germline V gene. The CDR3 loop spans 13 amino acids. Trimming removed 5 bases from V and 5 bases from J, with 11 bases in between. The CDR3 reads CASSLGQQDTQYF. CDR3 bases: TGTGCCAGCAGTCTGGGACAACAAGATACGCAGTATTTT.

In its sample, this clonotype was seen many times. The chain carries TRBV14 and TRBJ1-2; D call uncertain. This CDR3 is built from 13 residues. V dropped 4 bases and J dropped 7 bases, with 13 bases sitting between them. Germline CDR1 and CDR2: SGHDN and FVKESK. The chain's CDR3 is CASSLGLVSGYTF. As DNA, the CDR3 is TGTGCCAGCAGCCTGGGATTAGTCTCTGGCTACACCTTC.

This clonotype occurred many times. The chain links TRBV2 to TRBJ1-2; D remains unclear. Per the germline V gene, CDR1 is SNHLY and CDR2 is FYNNEI. The CDR3 runs 13 residues. V gave up 11 bases and J gave up 1 base, with 14 bases separating them. The CDR3 DNA reads TGTGCCCCTGCTAGCGGAGTTAACTATGGCTACACCTTC. Its protein is CAPASGVNYGYTF. The entire variable domain, with the rest obtained from reference TRBV2 and TRBJ1-2, is as follows: EPEVTQTPSHQVTQMGQEVILRCVPISNHLYFYWYRQILGQKVEFLVSFYNNEISEKSEIFDDQFSVERPDGSNFTLKIRSTKLEDSAMYFCAPASGVNYGYTFGSGTRLTVV.

By sample fraction, this clonotype is medium-sized. The J gene is TRBJ2-1, the V gene TRBV2, with D possibly being TRBD2 (5 bases). The germline V and J ends were trimmed by 0 bases and 5 bases, with 8 bases remaining between them. Germline CDR1 SNHLY, CDR2 FYNNEI. This CDR3 spans 14 amino acids. CDR3 nucleotide sequence: TGTGCCAGCAGTGAAGCACGGGGAAACAATGAGCAGTTCTTC. Protein product: CASSEARGNNEQFF.

The table lists this clonotype with many counts. The chain employs TRBV25-1 and TRBJ2-7; tentatively, D is TRBD1 or TRBD2 (5 bases each). Per germline, CDR1 MGHDK and CDR2 SYGVNS. This CDR3 is built from 13 residues. V was cut by 8 bases and J by 2 bases, with 13 bases left in between. In nucleotides, the CDR3 is TGTGCCAGCGGCCGGGACGCGACCTACGAGCAGTACTTC. It encodes CASGRDATYEQYF.

By its share, this clonotype is medium-sized (0.01 to 0.1%). The chain combines TRBV30 with TRBJ1-1, with TRBD1 as a possible D gene (5 bases). V lost 5 bases to trimming and J lost 5 bases, with 15 bases between them. This CDR3 spans 13 amino acids. CDR1 is GTSNPN, CDR2 SVGIG, per germline (reference sequence). The CDR3 protein is CAWWTNRRTEAFF. In DNA form, the CDR3 reads TGTGCCTGGTGGACAAACAGACGTACTGAAGCTTTCTTT.

This clonotype came up many times. The chain uses TRBV29-1 and TRBJ1-1; D not certain. V dropped 4 bases and J dropped 1 base, with 7 bases sitting between them. From germline, CDR1 is SQVTM and CDR2 ANQGSEA. This CDR3 spans 12 amino acids. CDR3 nucleotides: TGCAGCGTTGTTCTTAAGAACACTGAAGCTTTCTTT. This gives the protein CSVVLKNTEAFF.

By its share, this clonotype is medium-sized. J is TRBJ2-6 and V is TRBV2; D uncertain. Germline V CDR1 and CDR2: SNHLY, FYNNEI. The CDR3 runs 14 residues. The V and J ends lost 5 bases and 3 bases respectively, with 8 bases between them. The CDR3 loop is CASSPLLGANVLTF. In DNA form, the CDR3 reads TGTGCCAGCAGTCCCCTACTTGGGGCCAACGTCCTGACTTTC.

V usage is TRBV7-2 and J usage is TRBJ2-5; D remains unclear. V lost 6 bases and J lost 4, with 15 bases in between. Germline CDR1 is SGHTA and CDR2 is FQGNSA. This CDR3 region has 14 residues. The CDR3 DNA reads TGTGCCAGCAGATTCACGTGGGTGGGAGAGACCCAGTACTTC. Translating gives CASRFTWVGETQYF.

This clonotype showed up many times. The chain combines TRBV20-1 with TRBJ2-3; D may match TRBD1 or TRBD2 (6 bases each). Germline CDR1 DFQATT, CDR2 SNEGSKA (reference sequence). This CDR3 is built from 16 residues. Trimming left V 3 bases short and J 1 base short, with 17 bases between. The chain's CDR3 is CSASGGGRSGTDTQYF. The CDR3 DNA sequence: TGCAGTGCTAGCGGAGGGGGAAGGTCTGGCACAGATACGCAGTATTTT.

This clonotype showed up many times. This CDR3 reads CASSFQTSTDTQYF. The CDR3 DNA follows: TGCGCCAGCAGCTTCCAGACTAGCACAGATACGCAGTATTTT. The chain uses TRBV5-1 and TRBJ2-3; D not certain. Deletions cut 2 bases from V and 0 bases from J, with 7 bases between. This CDR3 is 14 amino acids long. Germline values: CDR1 SGHRS, CDR2 YFSETQ.

This clonotype is labeled medium-sized (0.01 to 0.1%). This chain uses TRBV7-6 with TRBJ2-3, with 8 positions matching TRBD2. V lost 5 bases and J lost 5; bases outside the gene matches: 6. CDR1 is SGHVS and CDR2 is FNYEAQ in the germline V gene. The CDR3 is 14 residues long. CDR3: CASSPLSGGDTQYF. CDR3 in DNA: TGTGCCAGCAGCCCCTTAAGCGGGGGAGATACGCAGTATTTT.

In this sample, this clonotype turned up many times. This chain connects TRBV11-2 to TRBJ2-2, with D perhaps TRBD1 or TRBD2 (5 bases each). With 5 bases removed from V and 7 bases from J, the gap between germline ends came to 17 bases. Germline V gene sequence: CDR1 SGHAT, CDR2 FQNNGV. CDR3 length: 15 residues. The CDR3 region is CASSGGASRNGELFF. CDR3 DNA: TGTGCCAGCAGCGGGGGAGCTTCGCGGAACGGGGAGCTGTTTTTT.

This clonotype came up a few times. A read error may be the cause here, since a much bigger clone is one base away. The gene calls are TRBV5-1 and TRBJ1-2; D not resolved. Germline values: CDR1 SGHRS, CDR2 YFSETQ. The CDR3 contains 13 residues. The CDR3 nucleotides read TGCACCAGCTCCCCCGAAGGGCGGTATGGCTACACCTTC. This codes for CTSSPEGRYGYTF. Variable domain in full (rest from reference TRBV5-1 and TRBJ1-2): KAGVTQTPRYLIKTRGQQVTLSCSPISGHRSVSWYQQTPGQGLQFLFEYFSETQRNKGNFPGRFSGRQFSNSRSEMNVSTLELGDSALYLCTSSPEGRYGYTFGSGTRLTVV.

This clonotype was counted many times. V is TRBV27 and J is TRBJ2-1; the D gene could be TRBD1 or TRBD2 (6 bases each). V was trimmed by 1 base and J by 8 bases, leaving 12 bases between them. From germline, CDR1 is MNHEY and CDR2 SMNVEV (reference sequence). This CDR3 has 14 residues. DNA for the CDR3: TGTGCCAGCAGTTTATGGAGGGGGGTTGATGAGCAGTTCTTC. Amino acids: CASSLWRGVDEQFF.